The rows below give T cell receptor beta chains drawn from one sample of a study of control samples from healthy donors and cancer patients. Generated by immunoSEQ multiplex PCR, the TCRdb table keeps only in-frame clones and is missing some. The sample contains over 150,000 clones, nearly 90% of which appear only once. Sequencing was carried out using blood. The receptors here all came from a woman between 45 and 60 years old in good health. Each CDR3 is given with its conserved first and last residue. A D gene is named only where the DNA matches it firmly. Rows give clone size only sometimes, using once, few, many, or a class for an expanded clone.

clone size	D gene	V gene	J gene	CDR3 protein	CDR3 DNA
once	NA	TRBV27	TRBJ1-1	CASSLIAGTEAFF	TGTGCCAGCAGTTTAATCGCAGGCACTGAAGCTTTCTTT
few	NA	TRBV19	TRBJ1-2	CASNGNLWGYGYTF	TGTGCCAGTAACGGCAACCTCTGGGGCTATGGCTACACCTTC
NA	NA	TRBV6-5	TRBJ1-2	CASSRQGLGYTF	TGTGCCAGCAGTCGTCAGGGACTTGGCTACACCTTC
NA	NA	TRBV6-6	TRBJ1-2	CASSYDSPLTGYTF	TGTGCCAGCAGTTACGATTCCCCCCTGACTGGCTACACCTTC
NA	NA	TRBV5-6	TRBJ2-7	CASRHQAGGAQTSTYEQYF	TGTGCCAGCCGTCATCAGGCTGGGGGGGCCCAGACATCCACCTACGAGCAGTACTTC
NA	TRBD1	TRBV27	TRBJ2-5	CASSPPGGKTQYF	TGTGCCAGCAGTCCCCCAGGGGGAAAGACCCAGTACTTC
NA	NA	TRBV7-2	TRBJ2-3	CASSLARITDTQYF	TGTGCCAGCAGCTTGGCTCGTATTACAGATACGCAGTATTTT
NA	NA	TRBV28	TRBJ1-4	CASIAPGTNEKLFF	TGTGCCAGCATCGCACCCGGGACTAATGAAAAACTGTTTTTT
NA	NA	TRBV28	TRBJ1-2	CASSPGGGRGYGYTF	TGTGCCAGCAGCCCCGGGGGGGGCAGAGGGTATGGCTACACCTTC
NA	TRBD1	TRBV10-3	TRBJ2-1	CAIGKTGLRGNEQFF	TGTGCCATCGGTAAGACAGGGTTGAGGGGCAATGAGCAGTTCTTC
NA	NA	TRBV2	TRBJ2-1	CASSLGRREQFF	TGTGCCAGCAGCCTAGGACGAAGAGAGCAGTTCTTC
NA	NA	TRBV3-1/TRBV3-2	TRBJ1-3	CASSQGRRVSGNTIYF	TGTGCCAGCAGCCAAGGGAGGAGGGTCTCTGGAAACACCATATATTTT
NA	NA	TRBV2	TRBJ2-2	CASSGGGGELFF	TGTGCCAGCAGTGGGGGTGGCGGGGAGCTGTTTTTT
NA	NA	TRBV29-1	TRBJ2-5	CSAAQETQYF	TGCAGCGCCGCGCAAGAGACCCAGTACTTC
NA	TRBD2	TRBV29-1	TRBJ2-1	CSVEGLVVGEQFF	TGCAGCGTTGAGGGACTAGTCGTTGGTGAGCAGTTCTTC
NA	TRBD1	TRBV19	TRBJ2-7	CASRTTWTGVSEQYF	TGTGCCAGTAGGACAACCTGGACAGGGGTGTCCGAGCAGTACTTC
NA	NA	TRBV29-1	TRBJ2-7	CSVPSPGTVYEQYF	TGCAGCGTGCCAAGTCCCGGGACTGTTTACGAGCAGTACTTC